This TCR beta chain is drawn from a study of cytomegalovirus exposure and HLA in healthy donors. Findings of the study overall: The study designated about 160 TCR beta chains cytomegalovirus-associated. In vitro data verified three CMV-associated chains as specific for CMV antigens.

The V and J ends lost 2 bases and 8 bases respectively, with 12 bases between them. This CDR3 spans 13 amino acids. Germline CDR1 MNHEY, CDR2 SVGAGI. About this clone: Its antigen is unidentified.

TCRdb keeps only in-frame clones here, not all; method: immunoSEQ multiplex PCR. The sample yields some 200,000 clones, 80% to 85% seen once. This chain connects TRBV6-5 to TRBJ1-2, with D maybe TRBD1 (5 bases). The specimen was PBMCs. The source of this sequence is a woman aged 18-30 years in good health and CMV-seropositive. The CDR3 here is CASSYHSGGGYTF. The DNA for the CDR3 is TGTGCCAGCAGTTACCATAGCGGGGGGGGCTACACCTTC.